Shown below are 12 T cell receptor beta chains from a single sample sequenced in a study of low-dose radiotherapy and immunotherapy resistance in tumors. TRAV- and TRBV-specific primers were used for first-strand cDNA, which covered alpha and beta chains. It was with a constant-region primer and a V-primer adapter that TCRs were amplified over roughly 18 PCR cycles. TCRdb itself ran the reads through MiXCR, one entry per CDR3 protein. The table records 15,000 to 20,000 distinct CDR3 sequences, less than 85% of them present only once. These receptors were collected from a human donor with advanced metastatic prostate, ovarian, gallbladder or colorectal cancer (not recorded which). This table probably holds off-target reads from a library built for another chain.

This chain links TRBV20-1 with TRBJ2-1, with D tentatively TRBD1 (5 bases). V dropped 5 bases and J dropped 4 bases, with 12 bases sitting between them. This CDR3 region has 13 residues. CDR1 and CDR2 (germline): DFQATT, SNEGSKA (reference sequence). CDR3 sequence reads: CSALYRQYNEQFF. CDR3 coding DNA: TGCAGTGCTTTATATCGACAGTACAATGAGCAGTTCTTC.

This rearrangement joins TRBV4-1 to TRBJ2-7, with 9 positions matching TRBD2. Germline V CDR1 and CDR2: MGHRA, YSYEKL. The CDR3 runs to 15 residues. The V and J ends lost 0 bases and 3 bases, in that order; junction bases with no gene match: 3. The CDR3 here is CASSQDSSGVYEQYF. DNA of the CDR3: TGCGCCAGCAGCCAAGATTCTAGCGGGGTCTACGAGCAGTACTTC.

V gene TRBV28 combines with J gene TRBJ2-4; TRBD1 agrees at 9 bases. This CDR3 has 15 residues. The trim removed 6 bases at V and 1 base at J, leaving 4 bases unmatched. CDR1 and CDR2 (germline): MDHEN, SYDVKM. CDR3 sequence (DNA): TGTGCCAGCAGAGGGACAGGGCGGGCCAAAAACATTCAGTACTTC. Its protein is CASRGTGRAKNIQYF.

V usage is TRBV9 and J usage is TRBJ1-2, with a tentative D call TRBD1 (6 bases). From germline, CDR1 is SGDLS and CDR2 YYNGEE. V shed 3 bases and J shed 8 bases, with 11 bases lying between them. CDR3 length: 12 residues. As DNA, the CDR3 is TGTGCCAGCAGCGCCAACAGGGAAGGCTACACCTTC. Translated: CASSANREGYTF.

The J gene is TRBJ2-7, the V gene TRBV5-1, with 8 bases lining up with TRBD2. The CDR3 is 15 residues long. The junction had 11 bases not matched to a gene; V was cut back by 4 bases and J by 5 bases. Per the germline V gene, CDR1 is SGHRS and CDR2 is YFSETQ. CDR3 residues: CASSNLIAGLDEQYF. CDR3 DNA sequence: TGCGCCAGCAGCAATTTAATAGCGGGATTGGACGAGCAGTACTTC.

The V call is TRBV29-1, the J call TRBJ2-2, with D possibly being TRBD1 (5 bases). Germline V gene sequence: CDR1 SQVTM, CDR2 ANQGSEA. The CDR3 runs to 14 residues. Trimming left V 7 bases short and J 1 base short, with 13 bases between. The CDR3 DNA sequence: TGCAGCGCCGGGTTAACAGGGAACACCGGGGAGCTGTTTTTT. Its translation: CSAGLTGNTGELFF.

This clonotype was seen only once. This rearrangement joins TRBV29-1 to TRBJ2-2, with a possible D match to TRBD1 (6 bases). The germline V and J ends were trimmed by 6 bases and 3 bases, with 11 bases remaining between them. This CDR3 has 13 amino acids. CDR1 and CDR2 (germline): SQVTM, ANQGSEA. The CDR3 spells CSVDQGHTGELFF. The CDR3 DNA reads as TGCAGCGTCGACCAGGGGCACACCGGGGAGCTGTTTTTT.

The V and J genes are TRBV20-1 and TRBJ2-7, with D hard to call. The CDR3 loop spans 15 amino acids. CDR1 is DFQATT and CDR2 is SNEGSKA in the germline V gene (reference sequence). Between the trimmed V and J ends, which lost 6 bases and 3 bases, there was a span of 21 bases. The CDR3 DNA sequence: TGCAGTGCCCGAACCCCCACCGGACGGTTCTACGAGCAGTACTTC. Translating it yields CSARTPTGRFYEQYF.

This clonotype was counted only a few times. V is TRBV9 and J is TRBJ2-3; D is undetermined. Trimming removed 2 bases from V and 7 bases from J, with 5 bases in between. The CDR3 covers 11 residues. Germline-derived CDR1 and CDR2 are SGDLS and YYNGEE. The CDR3 DNA is TGTGCCAGCAGCGTGGACCATACGCAGTATTTT. The encoded protein is CASSVDHTQYF.

This chain links TRBV5-1 with TRBJ2-2; D is unclear. V gave up 1 base and J gave up 1 base, with 8 bases separating them. Germline loops: CDR1 SGHRS, CDR2 YFSETQ. The CDR3 is 15 residues long. The CDR3 sequence is CASSLSAQNTGELFF. For the CDR3, the DNA is TGCGCCAGCAGCTTGTCGGCCCAGAACACCGGGGAGCTGTTTTTT. Full variable domain (rest looked up from reference TRBV5-1 and TRBJ2-2): KAGVTQTPRYLIKTRGQQVTLSCSPISGHRSVSWYQQTPGQGLQFLFEYFSETQRNKGNFPGRFSGRQFSNSRSEMNVSTLELGDSALYLCASSLSAQNTGELFFGEGSRLTVL.

This chain uses TRBV7-2 with TRBJ2-3, with D possibly matching TRBD2 (6 bases). Trimming removed 6 bases from V and 6 bases from J, with 19 bases in between. Per germline, CDR1 SGHTA and CDR2 FQGNSA. The CDR3 runs 15 residues. The CDR3 sequence is CASSGTQLKGDTQYF. Written as DNA, the CDR3 is TGTGCCAGCAGTGGGACTCAACTTAAGGGCGATACGCAGTATTTT. Supplemented by reference TRBV7-2 and TRBJ2-3, the full variable domain reads GAGVSQSPSNKVTEKGKDVELRCDPISGHTALYWYRQSLGQGLEFLIYFQGNSAPDKSGLPSDRFSAERTGGSVSTLTIQRTQQEDSAVYLCASSGTQLKGDTQYFGPGTRLTVL.

This clonotype has more than one count but fewer than ten. The CDR3 here is CASSTDLNTEAFF. DNA of the CDR3: TGTGCCAGCAGCACGGACCTGAACACTGAAGCTTTCTTT. This chain joins TRBV7-2 and TRBJ1-1; D gene unclear. The V end was cut by 5 bases, the J end by 0 bases, with 7 bases between. CDR1 and CDR2 from the germline V gene are SGHTA and FQGNSA. The CDR3 totals 13 residues.